The entry below gives a single T cell receptor beta chain sequence along with its context. Its antigen is currently unknown. Generated by immunoSEQ multiplex PCR, the TCRdb table keeps only in-frame clones and is missing some. The sample lists fewer than 75,000 clones, roughly 90% occurring once. A history of autoimmune disease or systemic immunosuppression excluded patients. This sample is part of a study of OX40 agonist ivuxolimab in advanced cancers. Turning to the study itself: Patients were infused with ivuxolimab every 2 weeks at 0.01 to 10 mg/kg.

The study, taken as a whole, reports: Nonresponders, in some cases, also had low normalized T-cell clonal expansion. Expanded peripheral T cell antigen specificity was not determined.

The sample here was CD4+ or CD8+ T cells sorted from blood, taken in a trial of the OX40 agonist ivuxolimab. This clonotype was sampled from an adult with an advanced solid tumor such as melanoma, head and neck, liver or kidney cancer.

The CDR3 reads CAISGAGRGYTDTQYF. Here the CDR3 DNA reads TGTGCCATCAGTGGGGCAGGGAGGGGGTACACAGATACGCAGTATTTT. This chain joins TRBV10-3 and TRBJ2-3, with D possibly matching TRBD2 (7 bases). CDR1 and CDR2 (germline): ENHRY, SYGVKD. CDR3 size: 16 residues. Trimming pared 4 bases from V and 2 bases from J, leaving 16 bases between.